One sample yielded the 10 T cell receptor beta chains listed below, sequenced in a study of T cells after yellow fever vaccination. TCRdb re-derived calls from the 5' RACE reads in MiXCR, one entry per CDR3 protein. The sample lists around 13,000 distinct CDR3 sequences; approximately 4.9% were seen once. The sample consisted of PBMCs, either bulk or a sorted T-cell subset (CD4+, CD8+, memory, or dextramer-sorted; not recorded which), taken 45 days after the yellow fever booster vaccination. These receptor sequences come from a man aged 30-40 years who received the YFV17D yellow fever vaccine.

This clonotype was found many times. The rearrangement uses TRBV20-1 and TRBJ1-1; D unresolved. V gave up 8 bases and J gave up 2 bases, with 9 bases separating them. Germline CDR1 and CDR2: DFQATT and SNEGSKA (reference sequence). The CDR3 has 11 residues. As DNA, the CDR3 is TGCAGTCCTTATGACAACACTGAAGCTTTCTTT. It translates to CSPYDNTEAFF.

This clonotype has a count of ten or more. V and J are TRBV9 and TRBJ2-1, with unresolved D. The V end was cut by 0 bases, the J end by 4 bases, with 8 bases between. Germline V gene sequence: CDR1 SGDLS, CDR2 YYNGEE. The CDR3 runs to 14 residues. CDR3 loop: CASSVGGSYNEQFF. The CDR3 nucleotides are TGTGCCAGCAGCGTAGGAGGCTCTTACAATGAGCAGTTCTTC.

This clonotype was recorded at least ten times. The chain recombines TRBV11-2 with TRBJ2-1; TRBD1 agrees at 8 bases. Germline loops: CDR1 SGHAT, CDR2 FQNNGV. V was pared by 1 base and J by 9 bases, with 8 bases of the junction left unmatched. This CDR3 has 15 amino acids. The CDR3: CASSLVAGGRTEQFF. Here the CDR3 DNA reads TGTGCCAGCAGCTTAGTGGCAGGGGGCCGGACTGAGCAGTTCTTC.

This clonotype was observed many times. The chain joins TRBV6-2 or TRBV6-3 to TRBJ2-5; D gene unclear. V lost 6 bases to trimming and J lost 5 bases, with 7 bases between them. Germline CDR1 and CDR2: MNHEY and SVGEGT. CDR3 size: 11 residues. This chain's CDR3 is CASSQRETQYF. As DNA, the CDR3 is TGTGCCAGCAGCCAGAGGGAGACCCAGTACTTC.

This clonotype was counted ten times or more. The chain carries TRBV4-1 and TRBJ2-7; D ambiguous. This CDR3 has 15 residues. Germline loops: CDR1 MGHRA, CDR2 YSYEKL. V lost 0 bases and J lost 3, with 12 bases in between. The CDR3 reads CASSQDYGPNYEQYF. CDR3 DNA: TGCGCCAGCAGCCAAGATTACGGACCAAACTACGAGCAGTACTTC.

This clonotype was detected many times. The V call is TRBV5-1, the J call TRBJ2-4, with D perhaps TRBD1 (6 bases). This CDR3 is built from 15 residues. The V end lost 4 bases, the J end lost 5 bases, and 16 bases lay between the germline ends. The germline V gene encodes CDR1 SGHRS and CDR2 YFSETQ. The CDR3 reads CASSTGTGWENIQYF. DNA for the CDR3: TGCGCCAGCAGCACCGGAACAGGGTGGGAAAACATTCAGTACTTC.

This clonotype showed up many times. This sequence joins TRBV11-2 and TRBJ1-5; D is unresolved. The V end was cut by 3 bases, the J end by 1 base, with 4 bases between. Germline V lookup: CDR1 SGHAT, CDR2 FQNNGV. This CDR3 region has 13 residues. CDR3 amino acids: CASSFQSNQPQHF. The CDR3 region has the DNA TGTGCCAGCAGCTTCCAGAGCAATCAGCCCCAGCATTTT.

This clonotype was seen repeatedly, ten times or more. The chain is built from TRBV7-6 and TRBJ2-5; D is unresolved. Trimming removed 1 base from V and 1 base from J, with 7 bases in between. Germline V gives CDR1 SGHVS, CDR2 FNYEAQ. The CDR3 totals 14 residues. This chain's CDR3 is CASSLVDVQETQYF. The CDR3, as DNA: TGTGCCAGCAGCTTAGTGGACGTCCAAGAGACCCAGTACTTC.

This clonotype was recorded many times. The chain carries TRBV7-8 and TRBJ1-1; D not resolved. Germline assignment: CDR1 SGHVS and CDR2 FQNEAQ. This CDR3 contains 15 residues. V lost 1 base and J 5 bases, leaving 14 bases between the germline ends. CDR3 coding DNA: TGTGCCAGCAGCTTAGGAAGCTACTCCGGGACTGAAGCTTTCTTT. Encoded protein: CASSLGSYSGTEAFF.

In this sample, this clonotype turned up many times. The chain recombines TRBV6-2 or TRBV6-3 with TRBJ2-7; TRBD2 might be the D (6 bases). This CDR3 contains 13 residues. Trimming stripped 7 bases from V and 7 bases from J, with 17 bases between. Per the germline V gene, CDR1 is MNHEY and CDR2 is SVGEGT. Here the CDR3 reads CASTFGTSGEQYF. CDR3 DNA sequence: TGTGCCAGCACCTTCGGGACTTCGGGGGAGCAGTACTTC.